This passage covers 2 T cell receptor beta chains from one sample sequenced in a study of T cell responses to AZD1222 COVID-19 vaccine. Repertoires were generated with immunoSEQ multiplex PCR, while TCRdb's copy carries only in-frame clones and drops some. Of 190,000 or so clones listed, approximately 89% were seen once; the top ten hold roughly 3.5%. Here the sequenced sample was peripheral blood, taken 28 days after the second AZD1222 dose. These receptors all stem from an adult who received the AZD1222 COVID-19 vaccine.

The chain recombines TRBV9 with TRBJ1-2; the D is unclear. The CDR3 length is 15 residues. The germline V gene has CDR1 SGDLS and CDR2 YYNGEE. Trimming cost V 0 bases and J 0 bases, with 9 bases left between them. The CDR3 region is CASSVDPRANYGYTF. As DNA, the CDR3 is TGTGCCAGCAGCGTAGATCCGCGGGCTAACTATGGCTACACCTTC.

V is TRBV7-2 and J is TRBJ1-6; D perhaps matches TRBD1 (5 bases). Per the germline V gene, CDR1 is SGHTA and CDR2 is FQGNSA. This CDR3 spans 14 amino acids. The germline V and J ends were trimmed by 5 bases and 8 bases, with 13 bases remaining between them. CDR3 coding DNA: TGTGCCAGCAGCAGAGGGGATACCCATTCACCCCTCCACTTT. Its translation is CASSRGDTHSPLHF. Using reference TRBV7-2 and TRBJ1-6 for the parts outside the CDR3, the full variable domain is GAGVSQSPSNKVTEKGKDVELRCDPISGHTALYWYRQSLGQGLEFLIYFQGNSAPDKSGLPSDRFSAERTGGSVSTLTIQRTQQEDSAVYLCASSRGDTHSPLHFGNGTRLTVT.